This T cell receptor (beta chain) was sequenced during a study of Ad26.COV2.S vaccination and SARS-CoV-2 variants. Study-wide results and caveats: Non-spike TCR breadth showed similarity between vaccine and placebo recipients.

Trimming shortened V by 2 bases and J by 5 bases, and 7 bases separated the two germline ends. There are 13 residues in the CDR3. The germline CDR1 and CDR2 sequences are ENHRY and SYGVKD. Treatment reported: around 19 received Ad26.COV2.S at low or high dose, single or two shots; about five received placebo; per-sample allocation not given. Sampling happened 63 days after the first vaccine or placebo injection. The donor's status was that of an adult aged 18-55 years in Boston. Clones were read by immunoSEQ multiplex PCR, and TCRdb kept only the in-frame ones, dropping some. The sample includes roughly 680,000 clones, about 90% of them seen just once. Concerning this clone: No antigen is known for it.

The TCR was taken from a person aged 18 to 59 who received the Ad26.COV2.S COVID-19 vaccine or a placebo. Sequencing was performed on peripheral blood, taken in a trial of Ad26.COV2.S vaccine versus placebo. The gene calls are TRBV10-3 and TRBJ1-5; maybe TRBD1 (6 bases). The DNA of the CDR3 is TGTGCCATCAGTGAGCAGGGGTATCAGCCCCAGCATTTT. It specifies CAISEQGYQPQHF.